The 3 T cell receptor beta chains presented below share a single source sample, sequenced in a study of blood T cell repertoires in COVID-19. Sequenced by immunoSEQ multiplex PCR; TCRdb stores in-frame clones only, minus some. The data show approximately 90,000 clones, 65% to 90% seen once. The sample taken for sequencing was peripheral blood. These receptors all stem from a man in his sixties with acute or convalescent COVID-19.

With respect to this clone: The junction differs from germline at one of its ends, possibly a read error. The chain is built from TRBV28 and TRBJ1-1, with D unclear. Germline-derived CDR1 and CDR2 are MDHEN and SYDVKM. This CDR3 is 15 amino acids long. The CDR3 nucleotides are TGTGCCAGCAGCGCCCCCCTGGGAGCGCACACTGAGGCTTTCTTT. Translation: CASSAPLGAHTEAFF.

The genes are TRBV18 and TRBJ2-2; D is possibly TRBD1 (6 bases). CDR1 and CDR2 (germline): KGHSH, LQKENI. V was cut by 3 bases and J by 4 bases, with 12 bases left in between. This CDR3 has 15 amino acids. This CDR3 reads CASSPRKGGTGELFF. The CDR3 nucleotides are TGTGCCAGCTCACCGCGGAAAGGGGGCACCGGGGAGCTGTTTTTT.

The V gene is TRBV7-2, the J gene TRBJ1-5; D is possibly TRBD1 (5 bases). Trimming stripped 4 bases from V and 8 bases from J, with 18 bases between. The CDR3 contains 15 residues. The germline V gene encodes CDR1 SGHTA and CDR2 FQGNSA. The CDR3 sequence: CASSSAGTSGKPQHF. Here the CDR3 DNA reads TGTGCCAGCAGCTCCGCCGGGACTTCGGGAAAGCCCCAGCATTTT.